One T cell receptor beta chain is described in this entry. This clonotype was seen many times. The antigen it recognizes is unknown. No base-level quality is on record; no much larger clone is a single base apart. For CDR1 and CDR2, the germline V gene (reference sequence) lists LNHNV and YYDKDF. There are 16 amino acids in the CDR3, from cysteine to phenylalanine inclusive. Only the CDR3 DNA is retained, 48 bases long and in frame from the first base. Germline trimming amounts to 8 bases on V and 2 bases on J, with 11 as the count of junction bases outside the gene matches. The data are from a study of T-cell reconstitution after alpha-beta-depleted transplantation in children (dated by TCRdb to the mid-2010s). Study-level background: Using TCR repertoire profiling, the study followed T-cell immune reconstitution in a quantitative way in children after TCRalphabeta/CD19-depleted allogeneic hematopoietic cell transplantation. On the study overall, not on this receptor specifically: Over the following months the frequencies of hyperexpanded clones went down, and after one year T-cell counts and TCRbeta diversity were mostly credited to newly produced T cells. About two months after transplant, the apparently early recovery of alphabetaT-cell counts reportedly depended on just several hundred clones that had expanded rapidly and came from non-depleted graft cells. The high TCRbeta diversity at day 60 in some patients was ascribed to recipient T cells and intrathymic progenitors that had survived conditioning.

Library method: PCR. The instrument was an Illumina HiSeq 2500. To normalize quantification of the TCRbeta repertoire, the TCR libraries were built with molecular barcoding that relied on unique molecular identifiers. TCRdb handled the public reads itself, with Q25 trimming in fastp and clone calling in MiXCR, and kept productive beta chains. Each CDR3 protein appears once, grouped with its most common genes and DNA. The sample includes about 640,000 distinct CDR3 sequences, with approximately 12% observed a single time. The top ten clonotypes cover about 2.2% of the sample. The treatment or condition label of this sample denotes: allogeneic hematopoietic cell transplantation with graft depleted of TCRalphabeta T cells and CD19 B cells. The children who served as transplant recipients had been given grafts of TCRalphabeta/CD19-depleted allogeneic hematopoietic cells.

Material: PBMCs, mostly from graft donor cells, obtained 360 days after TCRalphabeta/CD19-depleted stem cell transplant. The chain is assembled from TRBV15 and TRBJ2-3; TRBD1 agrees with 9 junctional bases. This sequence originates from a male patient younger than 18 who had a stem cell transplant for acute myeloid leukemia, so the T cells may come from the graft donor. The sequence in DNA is TGTGCCACCTCCCCGGGACAGGGAATATTCACAGATACGCAGTATTTT. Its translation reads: CATSPGQGIFTDTQYF.